A selection of T cell receptor beta chains follows, all from one sample in a study of technical replicates of blood from four donors. TCRdb keeps only in-frame clones here, not all; method: immunoSEQ multiplex PCR. Seen here are under 90,000 clones, around 96% observed once, and the top ten hold more than 0.15%. The sequencing input was T cells isolated from PBMCs. The receptors here all came from a human donor in good health. Each CDR3 is given with its conserved first and last residue. The order of the fields is J gene, V gene, CDR3 protein.

TRBJ2-7 TRBV11-3 CASSLVAAIYEQYF
TRBJ1-1 TRBV18 CASSPARDTEAFF
TRBJ1-5 TRBV6-5 CASNEGQDRPQPQHF
TRBJ1-1 TRBV7-9 CASSSIQGLSTEAFF
TRBJ2-7 TRBV15 CATSLTGTGNYEQYF
TRBJ2-5 TRBV6-5 CASSTDSGETQYF
TRBJ2-3 TRBV28 CASTPSRGWSTDTQYF
TRBJ2-2 TRBV5-1 CASSLGLSGGNTGELFF
TRBJ1-1 TRBV30 CAWTGISNTEAFF
TRBJ1-1 TRBV6-5 CASSRQFEAFF
TRBJ2-7 TRBV7-9 CASSLSGLRNEQYF
TRBJ1-2 TRBV5-4 CASSRIQGDYGYTF
TRBJ2-7 TRBV5-6 CASSLVLGLAYEQYF
TRBJ2-7 TRBV27 CASSLGLRVSYEQYF
TRBJ1-1 TRBV9 CASTVIAVGSGTEAFF
TRBJ2-3 TRBV25-1 CASSGKPGLAASTDTQYF
TRBJ1-1 TRBV11-1 CASSVDRGREAFF
TRBJ1-5 TRBV5-1 CASSLGDRPNSNQPQHF
TRBJ1-5 TRBV5-1 CASSLQKYPGQPQHF
TRBJ1-5 TRBV9 CASSPGGVVSNQPQHF
TRBJ1-6 TRBV7-3 CASSLTHSSYNSPLHF
TRBJ2-5 TRBV7-9 CASSLGFQGYQETQYF
TRBJ1-6 TRBV4-1 CASSQLSLGSSPLHF
TRBJ2-2 TRBV28 CASSLRDITGELFF
TRBJ2-3 TRBV5-1 CASGMTGGSTDTQYF
TRBJ1-1 TRBV4-1 CASSPNRGRHTEAFF
TRBJ2-1 TRBV2 CASSARLAGGRYNEQFF
TRBJ1-1 TRBV11-3 CASSLGGGGTEAFF
TRBJ2-1 TRBV27 CASSFVGRYNEQFF
TRBJ2-7 TRBV7-2 CASSTLAGGRGDF
TRBJ2-3 TRBV9 CASSAPGLPRPDTQYF